A selection of T cell receptor beta chains follows, all from one sample in a study of T cells after yellow fever vaccination. TCRdb recomputed calls from the 5' RACE reads with MiXCR, one row per CDR3 protein. This table has approximately 70,000 distinct CDR3 sequences, over 6.5% appearing once. Sequencing used CD8+ T cells sorted from PBMCs, obtained about 49 days after the first yellow fever vaccination. All receptors come from a man between 18 and 29 years old who received the YFV17D yellow fever vaccine. CDR3s include the opening cysteine and the closing phenylalanine or tryptophan. The order of the fields is V gene, J gene, CDR3 length, CDR3 protein.

TRBV29-1	TRBJ2-3	16	CSVEVWQGAATDTQYF
TRBV11-2	TRBJ2-1	16	CASSWVAGGKNPEQFF
TRBV4-2	TRBJ1-4	13	CAIGPGENEKLFF
TRBV7-3	TRBJ2-5	13	CASGPGTGETQYF
TRBV15	TRBJ2-1	17	CATSREPSGTQGNEQFF
TRBV7-2	TRBJ2-6	15	CASSLTGSGANVLTF
TRBV7-9	TRBJ1-1	13	CASTFPGYTEAFF
TRBV20-1	TRBJ1-1	13	CSARGAGSTEAFF
TRBV15	TRBJ1-5	11	CATGSNQPQHF
TRBV6-2/TRBV6-3	TRBJ2-1	11	CASSPTGQQFF
TRBV5-4	TRBJ2-6	15	CASRHQDSGANVLTF
TRBV6-2/TRBV6-3	TRBJ2-1	14	CASSYGLAADEQFF
TRBV5-1	TRBJ2-5	15	CASSSPTSGGETQYF
TRBV23-1	TRBJ2-1	16	CASNPEGARGYNEQFF
TRBV6-6	TRBJ2-1	11	CASSYSHEQFF
TRBV7-2	TRBJ2-2	15	CASSPGTANTGELFF
TRBV5-1	TRBJ1-1	15	CASSFTGGGNTEAFF
TRBV7-9	TRBJ2-5	14	CASSFSGGKETQYF
TRBV7-6	TRBJ2-7	16	CASSLTPADSSYEQYF
TRBV7-6	TRBJ2-1	17	CASSLIPEGGSYNEQFF
TRBV29-1	TRBJ2-1	13	CSATGPTPNEQFF
TRBV4-1	TRBJ2-2	16	CASSQEPSGGAGELFF
TRBV7-6	TRBJ2-1	21	CASSQTTSGGTETIFSNEQFF
TRBV7-9	TRBJ2-5	16	CASSLTLAGGQETQYF
TRBV12-3/TRBV12-4	TRBJ1-6	17	CASRHQIQPSYNSPLHF
TRBV19	TRBJ1-1	11	CASSWYTEAFF
TRBV6-5	TRBJ2-1	13	CASGGTHYNEQFF
TRBV7-2	TRBJ2-1	15	CASSLGGAWYNEQFF
TRBV2	TRBJ2-7	13	CASRGGQTYEQYF